This T cell receptor beta chain appears in the sequencing data of a study of OX40 agonist ivuxolimab in advanced cancers. Study findings and constraints: At 0.1 to 3.0 mg/kg, CD4+ and CD8+ blood T cells expanded clonally by week 6. The average count of expanded clones was higher among CD8+ T cells than among CD4+.

V lost 5 bases to trimming and J lost 2 bases, with 16 bases between them. Germline V gene data show CDR1 as SGHTA and CDR2 as FQGNSA. This CDR3 has 15 amino acids. Worth noting for this clone: What it recognizes is unknown.

The assay was immunoSEQ multiplex PCR, and TCRdb's table has in-frame clones only and misses some. Here the sample spans approximately 70,000 clones, roughly 83% being singletons. The J gene is TRBJ2-7, the V gene TRBV7-2, with D perhaps matching TRBD2 (6 bases). The source material was CD4+ or CD8+ T cells sorted from blood, sampled in a trial of the OX40 agonist ivuxolimab. The clonotype originates from an adult with an advanced solid tumor such as melanoma, head and neck, liver or kidney cancer. The CDR3 here is CASSPRISGTYEQYF. As DNA, the CDR3 is TGTGCCAGCAGCCCTAGAATTAGCGGTACCTACGAGCAGTACTTC.